This TCR beta chain was captured by sequencing in a study of T cell responses to AZD1222 COVID-19 vaccine. This CDR3 region has 16 residues. The germline V and J ends were trimmed by 6 bases and 0 bases, with 15 bases remaining between them. Looked up from germline, CDR1 is SGHNT and CDR2 is YENEEA. This clone was seen just once. The table came from immunoSEQ multiplex PCR; TCRdb's copy has only in-frame clones and leaves some out. The data show 100,000 to 150,000 clones, approximately 83% seen once. This sequence originates from an adult in good health. The chain combines TRBV11-3 with TRBJ2-1; D may be TRBD2 (5 bases). Here the sequenced sample was peripheral blood, taken on day 0 of AZD1222 vaccination. CDR3 amino acids: CASSSESGTSYNEQFF. The CDR3 coding sequence is TGTGCCAGCAGTTCCGAAAGCGGAACCTCCTACAATGAGCAGTTCTTC.